One and the same sample provided the 19 T cell receptor beta chains below, sequenced in a study of neoadjuvant anti-PD-1 for oral cavity cancer. Clones were read by immunoSEQ multiplex PCR, and TCRdb kept only the in-frame ones, dropping some. The top ten clones hold roughly 29% of a sample with 9,500 to 11,000 clones, under 65% of them seen once. The sequenced sample was tumor tissue, obtained before nivolumab (anti-PD-1) treatment. Receptors were obtained from a person aged 40-85 years with oral cavity squamous cell carcinoma.

This clone was seen a handful of times. The chain recombines TRBV7-2 with TRBJ1-3, with a tentative D call TRBD1 (5 bases). The CDR3 sequence is 17 residues long. The ends were cut back, 5 bases at V and 0 bases at J, with 17 bases in the middle. Germline values: CDR1 SGHTA, CDR2 FQGNSA. The CDR3 coding sequence is TGTGCCAGCAGCGTAGGCACAGGCCGAAGCTCTGGAAACACCATATATTTT. Its translation is CASSVGTGRSSGNTIYF.

This clone was counted between two and nine times. The rearrangement links TRBV9 to TRBJ2-3; 13 nucleotides align to TRBD2. Trimming removed 0 bases from V and 0 bases from J; junction bases left unmatched: 4. The CDR3 covers 18 residues. CDR1 is SGDLS, CDR2 YYNGEE, per germline. In DNA form, the CDR3 reads TGTGCCAGCAGCGTAGGACTAGCGGGGGGCCGAAGCACAGATACGCAGTATTTT. Translated, it gives CASSVGLAGGRSTDTQYF.

V gene TRBV6-1 combines with J gene TRBJ2-3; 15 bases map to TRBD2. CDR1 and CDR2 from the germline V gene are MNHNS and SASEGT. V lost 4 bases to trimming and J lost 4 bases; unmatched junction nucleotides: 0. The CDR3 has 15 amino acids. CDR3: CASSGTSGGADTQYF. CDR3 nucleotides: TGTGCCAGCAGTGGGACTAGCGGGGGGGCAGATACGCAGTATTTT.

This clone turned up a few times. This chain uses TRBV27 with TRBJ1-6, with TRBD1 identical over 7 bases. V was clipped by 3 bases and J by 8 bases; unmatched bases: 4. Germline V gene sequence: CDR1 MNHEY, CDR2 SMNVEV (reference sequence). The CDR3 loop spans 14 amino acids. The CDR3 spells CASSFGQEYSPLHF. CDR3 sequence (DNA): TGTGCCAGCAGTTTCGGACAGGAGTATTCACCCCTCCACTTT.

This clone was picked up one time. This sequence joins TRBV9 and TRBJ1-3; 7 nucleotides match TRBD1. Trimming took 0 bases from V and 4 from J; bases not matched to a gene: 4. Germline lookup yields CDR1 SGDLS and CDR2 YYNGEE. The CDR3 covers 15 residues. The CDR3 loop reads CASSVEGQHGNTIYF. CDR3 in DNA: TGTGCCAGCAGCGTAGAGGGACAGCACGGAAACACCATATATTTT.

The J gene is TRBJ1-2, the V gene TRBV11-2; a possible D gene is TRBD1 (6 bases). This CDR3 region has 14 residues. Germline CDR1 SGHAT, CDR2 FQNNGV. The V end was cut by 5 bases, the J end by 0 bases, with 10 bases between. CDR3 nucleotides: TGTGCCAGCAGCCGACAGGCCACTAACTATGGCTACACCTTC. It is translated as CASSRQATNYGYTF.

The chain links TRBV9 to TRBJ1-4; 11 bases fit TRBD1. CDR1 and CDR2 from the germline V gene are SGDLS and YYNGEE. The CDR3 extends over 18 amino acids. Trimming took 4 bases from V and 0 from J; bases not matched to a gene: 8. Here the CDR3 DNA reads TGTGCCAGCAGCCCGCTGGACAGGGGGCTTGCAACTAATGAAAAACTGTTTTTT. Translated: CASSPLDRGLATNEKLFF.

The gene calls are TRBV9 and TRBJ2-7; D uncertain. Trimming cost V 1 base and J 5 bases, with 16 bases left between them. The germline gives CDR1 SGDLS, CDR2 YYNGEE. This CDR3 contains 15 residues. Here the CDR3 reads CASSVSVGSGDEQYF. CDR3 DNA sequence: TGTGCCAGCAGCGTATCGGTCGGGTCTGGCGACGAGCAGTACTTC.

This chain links TRBV19 with TRBJ1-3; no firm D call. Germline CDR1 is LNHDA and CDR2 is SQIVND (reference sequence). Trimming shortened V by 5 bases and J by 8 bases, and 16 bases separated the two germline ends. This CDR3 has 14 residues. CDR3 DNA sequence: TGTGCCAGTAGTGAGGGATCGGTCGGGTACACCATATATTTT. It specifies CASSEGSVGYTIYF.

The J gene is TRBJ1-2, the V gene TRBV9; TRBD1 matches 7 bases. Germline V gives CDR1 SGDLS, CDR2 YYNGEE. The CDR3 runs to 16 residues. The V segment lost 0 bases and the J segment 2 bases; nucleotides outside the gene matches: 7. As DNA, the CDR3 is TGTGCCAGCAGCGTAGACGGAGGGGGCCTCAACTATGGCTACACCTTC. This sequence encodes CASSVDGGGLNYGYTF.

The chain has TRBV7-2 and TRBJ2-5, with 8 bases identical to TRBD2. With V trimmed by 5 bases and J by 2 bases, 7 bases remained unmatched. CDR1 is SGHTA, CDR2 FQGNSA, per germline. The length of the CDR3 is 15 residues. CDR3 in amino acids: CASSNQGGGQETQYF. The CDR3 nucleotides are TGTGCCAGCAGCAATCAGGGCGGGGGGCAAGAGACCCAGTACTTC.

Comment on this clone: The sample holds other DNA sequences that translate to the same CDR3. The chain recombines TRBV7-2 with TRBJ2-5; unclear D gene. The CDR3 runs 12 residues. From germline, CDR1 is SGHTA and CDR2 FQGNSA. Trimming stripped 0 bases from V and 5 bases from J, with 4 bases between. The CDR3 DNA sequence: TGTGCCAGCAGCTTAGCGAGTGAGACCCAGTACTTC. Its protein is CASSLASETQYF.

The table lists this clone with a few counts. The chain carries TRBV6-5 and TRBJ2-7, with D perhaps TRBD1 (5 bases). Deletions cut 4 bases from V and 2 bases from J, with 15 bases between. Germline loops: CDR1 MNHEY, CDR2 SVGAGI. The CDR3 has 15 residues. CDR3 protein: CASSSPGQTAYEQYF. The CDR3 DNA sequence: TGTGCCAGCAGTTCGCCAGGGCAAACCGCCTACGAGCAGTACTTC.

This clone was seen only a few times. V and J are TRBV4-3 and TRBJ1-2, with D unresolved. The V gene's germline CDR1 is LGHNA and CDR2 YSLEER. This CDR3 region has 15 residues. V was clipped by 1 base and J by 1 base, with 10 bases between them. CDR3: CASSQVARNNYGYTF. The CDR3, as DNA: TGCGCCAGCAGCCAAGTAGCACGGAATAACTATGGCTACACCTTC.

V usage is TRBV25-1 and J usage is TRBJ1-6; D is possibly TRBD1 (6 bases). The CDR3 length is 17 residues. Germline values: CDR1 MGHDK, CDR2 SYGVNS. The V gene lost 6 bases and the J gene lost 0 bases, with 15 bases spanning the gap. The CDR3 DNA reads as TGTGCCAGCAGCGACTATGACAGGAGCTCCTATAATTCACCCCTCCACTTT. Protein sequence: CASSDYDRSSYNSPLHF.

This clone was counted a few times. The chain links TRBV28 to TRBJ1-5; D unclear. The CDR3 is 15 amino acids. With 2 bases removed from V and 4 bases from J, the gap between germline ends came to 12 bases. Germline CDR1 is MDHEN and CDR2 is SYDVKM. CDR3 sequence: CASSLGPVENQPQHF. The CDR3 DNA reads TGTGCCAGCAGTTTAGGCCCGGTCGAGAATCAGCCCCAGCATTTT. Combining the CDR3 with reference TRBV28 and TRBJ1-5 gives the whole variable domain DVKVTQSSRYLVKRTGEKVFLECVQDMDHENMFWYRQDPGLGLRLIYFSYDVKMKEKGDIPEGYSVSREKKERFSLILESASTNQTSMYLCASSLGPVENQPQHFGDGTRLSIL.

This clone was detected a few times. This sequence joins TRBV7-8 and TRBJ2-5, with 7 bases that match TRBD2. This CDR3 has 15 amino acids. The V gene end was trimmed by 5 bases and the J gene end by 5 bases; junction bases not matched to a gene: 11. Germline CDR1 and CDR2: SGHVS and FQNEAQ. The CDR3 sequence: CASSPGTTFRETQYF. The CDR3 bases are TGTGCCAGCAGCCCCGGGACTACCTTTCGGGAGACCCAGTACTTC.

The V gene is TRBV6-1, the J gene TRBJ1-2; possible D gene TRBD1, 6 bases. The CDR3 runs to 13 residues. Germline values: CDR1 MNHNS, CDR2 SASEGT. Trimming took off 6 bases at V and 8 bases at J, with 16 bases between the two ends. The DNA of the CDR3 is TGTGCCAGCAGCCCATTGAGGGGGTTAGGCTACACCTTC. Translation gives CASSPLRGLGYTF.

This rearrangement joins TRBV27 to TRBJ2-1, with no clear D. Trimming took off 6 bases at V and 4 bases at J, with 7 bases between the two ends. Germline V gene data show CDR1 as MNHEY and CDR2 as SMNVEV (reference sequence). CDR3 size: 12 residues. Here the CDR3 DNA reads TGTGCCAGCAGGGATGGGTACAATGAGCAGTTCTTC. It encodes CASRDGYNEQFF.